This TCR beta chain is from a study of control samples from healthy donors and cancer patients. Per germline, CDR1 LNHDA and CDR2 SQIVND (reference sequence). V lost 4 bases, J lost 7 bases, and 13 bases stayed unmatched. The length of the CDR3 is 17 residues. This clone appeared a few times. The repertoire was sequenced with immunoSEQ multiplex PCR; TCRdb's copy has only in-frame clones and lacks some. The profile shows 110,000 or so clones, about four fifths of them singletons. Material for sequencing was blood. The sequence came from a woman between 50 and 59 years old in good health. The rearrangement joins TRBV19 to TRBJ1-5; 10 nucleotides agree with TRBD1. The CDR3 DNA is TGTGCCAGTAGTACCCCCCGGGACAGGGGTCTTGAGCAGCCCCAGCATTTT. Translated, it gives CASSTPRDRGLEQPQHF.